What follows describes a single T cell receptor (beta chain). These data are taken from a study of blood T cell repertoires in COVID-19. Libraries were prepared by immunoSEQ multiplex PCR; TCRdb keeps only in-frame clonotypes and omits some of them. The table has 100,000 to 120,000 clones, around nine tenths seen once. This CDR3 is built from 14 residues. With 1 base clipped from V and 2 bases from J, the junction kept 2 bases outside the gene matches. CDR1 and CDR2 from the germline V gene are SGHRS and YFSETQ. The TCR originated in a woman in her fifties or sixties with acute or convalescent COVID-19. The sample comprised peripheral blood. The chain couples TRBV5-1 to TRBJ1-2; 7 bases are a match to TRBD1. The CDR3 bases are TGCGCCAGCAGCTTGTCGGGACAGAACTATGGCTACACCTTC. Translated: CASSLSGQNYGYTF.